The 9 T cell receptor beta chains below were found in one sample sequenced in a study of T cell repertoires in cytomegalovirus infection. TCRdb analysed the reads with MiXCR anew, one entry per CDR3 protein. The table has roughly 920,000 distinct CDR3 sequences, around 31% seen once. These receptors' antigens are unknown. Sequenced here: cultured CD8+ T cells from PBMCs, sampled from culture after CMV antigen stimulation. The receptors derive from a human donor in good health (CMV status not recorded). Some clones in this sample may be carry-over from other donors' samples.

This clonotype was picked up a small number of times. CDR3 nucleotide sequence: TGTGCCAGCAGCTTAGGGCCAGCCGGGACACCTTTAGCCAAAAACATTCAGTACTTC. This codes for CASSLGPAGTPLAKNIQYF. The V and J genes are TRBV7-3 and TRBJ2-4; tentatively, D is TRBD1 (6 bases). Germline lookup yields CDR1 SGHTA and CDR2 FQGTGA. Trimming took off 2 bases at V and 0 bases at J, with 20 bases between the two ends. The CDR3 sequence is 19 residues long.

This clonotype was found many times. This sequence joins TRBV7-9 and TRBJ2-1; D may correspond to TRBD1 or TRBD2 (6 bases each). The ends were cut back, 1 base at V and 6 bases at J, with 10 bases in the middle. The CDR3 sequence is 14 residues long. CDR1 and CDR2 (germline): SEHNR, FQNEAQ (reference sequence). The CDR3 bases are TGTGCCAGCAGCTTAGAAGGGGGGTTCAATGAGCAGTTCTTC. It specifies CASSLEGGFNEQFF.

This clonotype has a handful of counts. The chain is built from TRBV11-3 and TRBJ2-7, with no clear D. CDR1 is SGHNT, CDR2 YENEEA, per germline. Trimming removed 10 bases at V and 2 bases at J, with 15 bases between. This CDR3 is built from 13 residues. CDR3 sequence: CATSFGQAYEQYF. CDR3 bases: TGTGCCACCTCATTCGGTCAGGCCTACGAGCAGTACTTC.

The chain employs TRBV28 and TRBJ1-1, with no clear D. The CDR3 has 13 amino acids. Between the trimmed V and J ends, which lost 0 bases and 9 bases, there was a span of 11 bases. Germline V gives CDR1 MDHEN, CDR2 SYDVKM. The CDR3 is CASSLWVGGQAFF. The CDR3, as DNA: TGTGCCAGCAGTTTATGGGTTGGAGGGCAAGCTTTCTTT.

The chain uses TRBV5-1 and TRBJ2-1, with D possibly being TRBD2 (7 bases). Trimming stripped 6 bases from V and 8 bases from J, with 12 bases between. The CDR3 runs 12 residues. The germline CDR1 and CDR2 sequences are SGHRS and YFSETQ. CDR3 protein: CASTWGGHEQFF. The CDR3 coding sequence is TGCGCCAGCACCTGGGGGGGCCATGAGCAGTTCTTC.

The sample holds many counts of this clonotype. J is TRBJ2-1 and V is TRBV7-6; perhaps TRBD1 as D (5 bases). The CDR3 length is 15 residues. The V and J ends lost 5 bases and 2 bases respectively, with 13 bases between them. Germline CDR1 reads SGHVS; CDR2 reads FNYEAQ. CDR3 amino acids: CASSPGTGPYNEQFF. The CDR3 nucleotides are TGTGCCAGCAGCCCCGGTACAGGCCCCTACAATGAGCAGTTCTTC.

V usage is TRBV27 and J usage is TRBJ2-5; a weak D match, TRBD1 (6 bases). The CDR3 has 16 residues. Looked up from germline, CDR1 is MNHEY and CDR2 is SMNVEV (reference sequence). The V end was cut by 7 bases, the J end by 1 base, with 19 bases between. CDR3 loop: CASTGNPGAPQETQYF. The DNA of the CDR3 is TGTGCCAGCACGGGAAACCCAGGGGCGCCCCAAGAGACCCAGTACTTC.

This clonotype was counted between two and nine times. This sequence joins TRBV11-2 and TRBJ1-1; D is possibly TRBD1 (5 bases). V was cut by 1 base and J by 10 bases, with 13 bases left in between. Germline V gene data show CDR1 as SGHAT and CDR2 as FQNNGV. The CDR3 runs 13 residues. CDR3 loop: CASSLGQGGGAFF. The CDR3 region has the DNA TGTGCCAGCAGCTTAGGCCAGGGCGGTGGAGCTTTCTTT.

The chain employs TRBV9 and TRBJ2-2; no clear D. CDR3 size: 12 residues. Per germline, CDR1 SGDLS and CDR2 YYNGEE. V was trimmed by 0 bases and J by 7 bases, leaving 4 bases between them. CDR3 protein: CASSVGNGELFF. The CDR3 bases are TGTGCCAGCAGCGTAGGTAACGGGGAGCTGTTTTTT. The variable domain in full, completed from reference TRBV9 and TRBJ2-2, reads DSGVTQTPKHLITATGQRVTLRCSPRSGDLSVYWYQQSLDQGLQFLIQYYNGEERAKGNILERFSAQQFPDLHSELNLSSLELGDSALYFCASSVGNGELFFGEGSRLTVL.